The 5 T cell receptor beta chains below were found in one sample sequenced in a study of blood T cell repertoires in COVID-19. Method: immunoSEQ multiplex PCR; TCRdb's copy keeps in-frame clones and lacks some. The sample contains fewer than 350,000 clones, approximately 89% of which appear only once. The specimen sequenced was PBMCs or T cells enriched from blood (not recorded which). These receptors were collected from a woman in her thirties or forties who had recovered from COVID-19.

The CDR3 sequence: CASSPLAGGASSYEQYF. The DNA for the CDR3 is TGTGCCAGCAGCCCGTTAGCAGGGGGTGCCTCCTCCTACGAGCAGTACTTC. This rearrangement joins TRBV9 to TRBJ2-7; 7 nucleotides agree with TRBD1. The trim removed 4 bases at V and 0 bases at J, leaving 13 bases unmatched. The V gene's germline CDR1 is SGDLS and CDR2 YYNGEE. CDR3 size: 17 residues.

The chain recombines TRBV5-1 with TRBJ2-3; 15 bases match TRBD2. V was pared by 3 bases and J by 6 bases, with 11 bases of the junction left unmatched. Germline CDR1 reads SGHRS; CDR2 reads YFSETQ. The CDR3 has 18 residues. The DNA for the CDR3 is TGCGCCAGCAGCTCCGGACTAGCGGGGGGGCCGGGATACGATACGCAGTATTTT. Translated: CASSSGLAGGPGYDTQYF. The entire variable domain, with the rest obtained from reference TRBV5-1 and TRBJ2-3, is as follows: KAGVTQTPRYLIKTRGQQVTLSCSPISGHRSVSWYQQTPGQGLQFLFEYFSETQRNKGNFPGRFSGRQFSNSRSEMNVSTLELGDSALYLCASSSGLAGGPGYDTQYFGPGTRLTVL.

Concerning this clone: Within the sample, other DNA sequences also encode this same CDR3. The chain carries TRBV29-1 and TRBJ1-1; the D is unclear. V lost 2 bases, J lost 1 base, and 2 bases lay in between. The CDR3 length is 11 residues. Germline CDR1 SQVTM, CDR2 ANQGSEA. This CDR3 reads CSVEQNTEAFF. The CDR3 DNA follows: TGCAGCGTTGAACAGAACACTGAAGCTTTCTTT.

V and J are TRBV19 and TRBJ2-2; 12 positions match TRBD2. Germline CDR1 LNHDA, CDR2 SQIVND (reference sequence). V gave up 6 bases and J gave up 3 bases; unmatched junction bases: 2. There are 15 residues in the CDR3. The CDR3 spells CASSGTSGYTGELFF. Here the CDR3 DNA reads TGTGCCAGTAGCGGGACTAGCGGGTACACCGGGGAGCTGTTTTTT.

The chain links TRBV5-4 to TRBJ2-3; TRBD2 matches 8 bases. The CDR3 loop spans 15 amino acids. The junction had 9 bases not matched to a gene; V was cut back by 0 bases and J by 9 bases. CDR1 and CDR2 (germline): SGHNT, YYREEE (reference sequence). CDR3 coding DNA: TGTGCCAGCAGCTTGGGAACGGGAGGGCCCGGGACGCAGTATTTT. Amino acid sequence: CASSLGTGGPGTQYF.